This T cell receptor (beta chain) originates from a study of blood T cells in healthy people across ages. Alongside a J-beta primer mix, a sample-barcoded 5' primer served in a second PCR lasting about 7 to 11 cycles. TCRdb reanalysed the 5' RACE reads using MiXCR and keeps one entry per CDR3 protein. The table lists 600,000 or so distinct CDR3 sequences, less than 35% of them singletons, with 15% to 17% in the top ten. Every donor gave roughly 9.2 milliliters of peripheral blood. The study isolated at least 7 million PBMCs from each sample. Study outcomes and limitations: TCR beta diversity, measured per million T cells, fell in a roughly linear way with age. More naive CD4+ cells and higher diversity were found in long-lived than in aged donors.

This clonotype was detected only a few times. The antigen is undetermined. CDR1 and CDR2 (germline): SGDLS, YYNGEE. V lost 2 bases to trimming and J lost 4 bases, with 13 bases between them. The length of the CDR3 is 15 residues. This TCR derives from an elderly woman in good health. The rearrangement uses TRBV9 and TRBJ2-1; perhaps TRBD2 as D (7 bases). What was sequenced was blood. DNA for the CDR3: TGTGCCAGCAGCGTTAAGGGGGGGGGTTACAATGAGCAGTTCTTC. The encoded protein is CASSVKGGGYNEQFF.